This TCR beta chain was identified in a study of regulatory T cells in long-lasting Graves disease. At the level of the study: The antithyroid drugs taken by newly diagnosed Graves' patients had been used for under 3 months.

Trimming pared 5 bases from V and 7 bases from J, leaving 20 bases between. The germline CDR1 and CDR2 sequences are SGHTA and FQGTGA. The CDR3 consists of 16 residues. This clonotype was observed many times. Its specificity is unknown. Combining iRepertoire HTBI primers with Arm-PCR of CDR3 regions, the authors built TCR beta libraries. TCRdb processed the multiplex PCR reads anew with MiXCR; each CDR3 protein has one entry. The sample consists of around 330,000 distinct CDR3 sequences, over 15% of them appearing once. Time point: newly diagnosed GD, antithyroid drugs for less than 3 months. From RNA extracted from PBMCs, the TCR library was made. Broader study findings: A limited number of samples was an acknowledged limitation. There was favoring of TRBV28, TRBJ1-2 and TRBJ2-5 in persistent disease.

The sequence was collected from a female donor with Graves disease. This chain joins TRBV7-3 and TRBJ2-2; D is possibly TRBD2 (7 bases). The sequencing here drew on peripheral blood mononuclear cells (PBMCs), taken at new diagnosis, from a patient treated with antithyroid drugs. The CDR3 nucleotides are TGTGCCAGCAGCCCACCCTCCGGAGGGGGGGGCGGGGAGCTGTTTTTT. Its translation: CASSPPSGGGGGELFF. Based on the CDR3 plus reference TRBV7-3 and TRBJ2-2, the full variable domain is GAGVSQTPSNKVTEKGKYVELRCDPISGHTALYWYRQSLGQGPEFLIYFQGTGAADDSGLPNDRFFAVRPEGSVSTLKIQRTERGDSAVYLCASSPPSGGGGGELFFGEGSRLTVL.